This T cell receptor (beta chain) was profiled in a study of T cell responses to AZD1222 COVID-19 vaccine. About the study: Some second doses came at about 4 weeks and others at about 12 weeks; these were pooled. The study's findings and limits: Among AZD1222 vaccinees, only 5 to 7 were seropositive at baseline. The span of vaccine-associated CD4 TCRs extended across spike, with dominance at 160-218 and 743-854.

The repertoire was sequenced with immunoSEQ multiplex PCR; TCRdb's copy has only in-frame clones and lacks some. The data show 150,000 to 160,000 clones, more than 90% seen once. Per the germline V gene, CDR1 is MGHRA and CDR2 is YSYEKL. The CDR3 has 16 residues. After removal of 1 base from V and 6 bases from J, the junction contained 8 bases not matched to a gene. Note on this clone: As yet, its antigen is unknown.

The sequence came from an adult in good health. The rearrangement links TRBV4-1 to TRBJ1-2, with 10 bases that match TRBD1. The sequenced sample was peripheral blood, obtained on day 0 of AZD1222 vaccination. Written as DNA, the CDR3 is TGCGCCAGCAGCCAAGCGCGGATGGACAGGGGGGATGGCTACACCTTC. It encodes CASSQARMDRGDGYTF.